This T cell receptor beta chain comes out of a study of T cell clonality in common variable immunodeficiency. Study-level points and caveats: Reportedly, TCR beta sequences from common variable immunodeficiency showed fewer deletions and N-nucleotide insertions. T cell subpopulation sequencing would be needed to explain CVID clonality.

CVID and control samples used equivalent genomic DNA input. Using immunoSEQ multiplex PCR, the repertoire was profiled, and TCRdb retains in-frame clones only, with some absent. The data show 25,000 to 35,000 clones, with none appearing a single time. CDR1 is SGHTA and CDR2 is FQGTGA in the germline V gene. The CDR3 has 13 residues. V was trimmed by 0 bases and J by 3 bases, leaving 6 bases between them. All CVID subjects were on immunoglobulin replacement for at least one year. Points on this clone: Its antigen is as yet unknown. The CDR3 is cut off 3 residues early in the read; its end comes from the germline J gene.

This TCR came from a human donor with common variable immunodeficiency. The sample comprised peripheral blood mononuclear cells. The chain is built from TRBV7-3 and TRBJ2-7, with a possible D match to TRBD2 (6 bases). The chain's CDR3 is CASSLTGGYEQYF. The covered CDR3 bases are TGTGCCAGCAGCTTAACCGGGGGCTACGAG.